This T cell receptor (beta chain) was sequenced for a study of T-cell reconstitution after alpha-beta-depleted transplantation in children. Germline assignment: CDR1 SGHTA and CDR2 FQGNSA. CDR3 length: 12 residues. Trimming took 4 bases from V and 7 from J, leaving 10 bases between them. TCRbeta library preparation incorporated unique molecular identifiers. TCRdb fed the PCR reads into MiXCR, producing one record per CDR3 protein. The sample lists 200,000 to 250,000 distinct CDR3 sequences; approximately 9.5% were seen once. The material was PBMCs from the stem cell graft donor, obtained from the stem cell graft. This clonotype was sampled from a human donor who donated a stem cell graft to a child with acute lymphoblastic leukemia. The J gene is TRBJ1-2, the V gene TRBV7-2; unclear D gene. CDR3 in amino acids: CASSYRLSGYTF. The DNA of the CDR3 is TGTGCCAGCAGCTACAGACTTTCTGGCTACACCTTC.